This TCR beta chain was identified during a study of T cell responses to AZD1222 COVID-19 vaccine. Study-wide results and limits: Spike-specific TCR breadth and depth went up after people got two AZD1222 doses. Clonal diversity may have been underestimated, and the donors were mostly white British, with more females than males. Baseline seropositives among AZD1222 recipients totaled only 5 or 6. Mapped onto spike, vaccine-associated CD4 TCRs spanned it and were dominant at 160-218 and 743-854.

Trimming removed 0 bases at V and 0 bases at J, with 9 bases between. The CDR3 contains 16 residues. Germline V gives CDR1 ENHRY, CDR2 SYGVKD. Sequencing used immunoSEQ multiplex PCR; TCRdb keeps in-frame clones, though not all of them. The table has 150,000 to 180,000 clones, around 89% seen once. This clone was observed once. Antigen: not known. This material consisted of peripheral blood, taken on day 0 of AZD1222 vaccination. The chain joins TRBV10-3 to TRBJ2-1, with D perhaps matching TRBD2 (6 bases). The receptor was derived from an adult in good health. The CDR3 DNA sequence: TGTGCCATCAGTGAGTCGGGGGGAAGCTCCTACAATGAGCAGTTCTTC. Its translation: CAISESGGSSYNEQFF.